These 26 T cell receptor beta chains came from one sample sequenced in a study of blood T cell repertoires in COVID-19. Clones were sequenced by immunoSEQ multiplex PCR, and TCRdb holds only the in-frame ones, with some missing. The table shows 200,000 to 250,000 clones, with roughly 82% occurring only once. The sequenced sample consisted of peripheral blood. Source of these receptors: a woman aged 80 or over with active or convalescent COVID-19.

This chain uses TRBV18 with TRBJ1-2, with 9 bases lining up with TRBD1. V was pared by 4 bases and J by 8 bases, with 5 bases of the junction left unmatched. This CDR3 is 13 amino acids long. Germline CDR1 and CDR2: KGHSH and LQKENI. As DNA, the CDR3 is TGTGCCAGCTCACAAGGACAGGGGCGCGGCTACACCTTC. Its translation: CASSQGQGRGYTF.

This chain uses TRBV7-8 with TRBJ1-5; 8 bases align to TRBD1. CDR1 and CDR2 (germline): SGHVS, FQNEAQ. CDR3 length: 16 residues. Trimming took 5 bases from V and 3 from J; bases not matched to a gene: 9. In nucleotides, the CDR3 is TGTGCCAGCAGCCCAGGGGGCGGCAGCCTCAATCAGCCCCAGCATTTT. Translation: CASSPGGGSLNQPQHF.

The chain has TRBV11-2 and TRBJ2-3, with 13 bases aligning to TRBD2. CDR3 length equals 17 residues. Germline CDR1 is SGHAT and CDR2 is FQNNGV. J gave up 3 bases and V 2 bases, and 5 bases lay outside the gene matches. The CDR3: CASSLYGTSGVTDTQYF. CDR3 nucleotides: TGTGCCAGCAGCTTATACGGGACTAGCGGGGTAACAGATACGCAGTATTTT.

This sequence joins TRBV3-1 (or the pseudogene TRBV3-2) and TRBJ2-2; TRBD2 aligns across 7 bases. Trimming took 3 bases from V and 3 from J; bases not matched to a gene: 4. The CDR3 loop spans 15 amino acids. Per germline, CDR1 LGHDT and CDR2 YNNKEL (reference sequence). CDR3 protein: CASSHGLADTGELFF. For the CDR3, the DNA is TGTGCCAGCAGCCACGGTCTAGCGGACACCGGGGAGCTGTTTTTT.

The chain recombines TRBV2 with TRBJ2-2; 7 positions agree with TRBD2. In germline, CDR1 is SNHLY, CDR2 FYNNEI. The CDR3 loop spans 16 amino acids. The junction had 5 bases not matched to a gene; V was cut back by 1 base and J by 3 bases. CDR3 residues: CASSEGAGIYTGELFF. Here the CDR3 DNA reads TGTGCCAGCAGTGAAGGAGCGGGGATATACACCGGGGAGCTGTTTTTT.

The chain is built from TRBV10-3 and TRBJ2-1; the match to TRBD1 covers 9 bases. This CDR3 region has 16 residues. V dropped 3 bases and J dropped 3; count of bases not matched to a gene: 6. Germline V CDR1 and CDR2: ENHRY, SYGVKD. The CDR3 sequence is CAISDRGQGVYNEQFF. The CDR3 DNA reads as TGTGCCATCAGTGATCGGGGACAGGGAGTCTACAATGAGCAGTTCTTC.

V is TRBV5-1 and J is TRBJ2-3, with 10 nucleotides matching TRBD2. The CDR3 has 15 amino acids. V was clipped by 5 bases and J by 0 bases; unmatched bases: 3. Per the germline V gene, CDR1 is SGHRS and CDR2 is YFSETQ. Written as DNA, the CDR3 is TGCGCCAGCAGAGGGACTAGCGAAAGCACAGATACGCAGTATTTT. Protein product: CASRGTSESTDTQYF.

The chain recombines TRBV14 with TRBJ1-1, with D possibly matching TRBD1 (5 bases). CDR1 is SGHDN, CDR2 FVKESK, per germline. The CDR3 runs 15 residues. V dropped 4 bases and J dropped 5 bases, with 17 bases sitting between them. As DNA, the CDR3 is TGTGCCAGCAGCCCCTCGTGGAGGGGTTGGACTGAAGCTTTCTTT. Residues: CASSPSWRGWTEAFF.

The gene calls are TRBV19 and TRBJ1-1; D may be TRBD1 (6 bases). The CDR3 totals 14 residues. Trimming cost V 7 bases and J 2 bases, with 14 bases left between them. Germline loops: CDR1 LNHDA, CDR2 SQIVND (reference sequence). CDR3 loop: CASTSGTPNTEAFF. CDR3 coding DNA: TGTGCCAGTACCTCCGGGACACCCAACACTGAAGCTTTCTTT.

The chain links TRBV5-1 to TRBJ2-7, with 10 bases identical to TRBD1. V lost 2 bases and J lost 5; bases outside the gene matches: 4. Looked up from germline, CDR1 is SGHRS and CDR2 is YFSETQ. The length of the CDR3 is 14 residues. The CDR3 DNA sequence: TGCGCCAGCAGCTTTGGGACAGGGGTTAACGAGCAGTACTTC. Translation: CASSFGTGVNEQYF.

A single count supports this clone. The J gene is TRBJ2-2, the V gene TRBV5-1, with 7 bases that match TRBD2. The CDR3 totals 15 residues. Germline values: CDR1 SGHRS, CDR2 YFSETQ. Trimming took 1 base from V and 4 from J; bases not matched to a gene: 4. CDR3 nucleotide sequence: TGCGCCAGCAGCTTGTCACTAGCGATCACCGGGGAGCTGTTTTTT. As protein: CASSLSLAITGELFF.

The CDR3 is CASRKTGGTYEQYF. DNA of the CDR3: TGTGCCAGCAGAAAAACAGGGGGAACCTACGAGCAGTACTTC. The chain recombines TRBV27 with TRBJ2-7; 8 nucleotides match TRBD1. The germline gives CDR1 MNHEY, CDR2 SMNVEV (reference sequence). Trimming cost V 6 bases and J 2 bases; bases outside gene matches: 6. The CDR3 has 14 residues.

This clone was recorded a few times. This chain connects TRBV28 to TRBJ1-1; D call uncertain. The V end lost 7 bases, the J end lost 8 bases, and 14 bases lay between the germline ends. CDR1 is MDHEN, CDR2 SYDVKM, per germline. The CDR3 loop spans 12 amino acids. This CDR3 reads CASTPMGREAFF. The CDR3 nucleotides read TGTGCCAGCACCCCAATGGGGAGAGAAGCTTTCTTT.

V usage is TRBV9 and J usage is TRBJ2-1, with 9 bases that match TRBD2. CDR3 length equals 18 residues. V trimming: 4 bases; J trimming: 0 bases; junction bases outside the gene matches: 11. From germline, CDR1 is SGDLS and CDR2 YYNGEE. The DNA for the CDR3 is TGTGCCAGCAGCCGGGGTAGCGGGGGCCAAAGCTCCTACAATGAGCAGTTCTTC. This encodes CASSRGSGGQSSYNEQFF.

The chain is built from TRBV29-1 and TRBJ1-2, with 8 positions matching TRBD1. V shed 7 bases and J 4 bases; nucleotides not matched to a gene: 14. Germline CDR1 is SQVTM and CDR2 is ANQGSEA. The CDR3 has 15 residues. CDR3 nucleotide sequence: TGCAGCGGAGGGTCGTCTCCGACAGGGGTCTATGGCTACACCTTC. This translates into CSGGSSPTGVYGYTF. Full variable domain (outside the CDR3, taken from reference TRBV29-1 and TRBJ1-2): SAVISQKPSRDICQRGTSLTIQCQVDSQVTMMFWYRQQPGQSLTLIATANQGSEATYESGFVIDKFPISRPNLTFSTLTVSNMSPEDSSIYLCSGGSSPTGVYGYTFGSGTRLTVV.

This clone was picked up a small number of times. The chain couples TRBV20-1 to TRBJ1-5; 7 bases line up with TRBD1. Unmatched junction bases numbered 8, after V lost 3 bases and J lost 0 bases. Germline V lookup: CDR1 DFQATT, CDR2 SNEGSKA (reference sequence). There are 16 residues in the CDR3. CDR3 DNA sequence: TGCAGTGCTAGTGAGGGGGGACAGTATAGCAATCAGCCCCAGCATTTT. Translated, it gives CSASEGGQYSNQPQHF.

The table lists this clone with a few counts. The CDR3 bases are TGTGCCAGTAGTATCAAGGGGGCGCGGGAGACCCAGTACTTC. This encodes CASSIKGARETQYF. The chain employs TRBV19 and TRBJ2-5; 7 bases line up with TRBD1. V lost 3 bases and J lost 5; bases outside the gene matches: 6. Germline CDR1 is LNHDA and CDR2 is SQIVND (reference sequence). CDR3 length: 14 residues. The full variable domain, completed using reference TRBV19 and TRBJ2-5, is DGGITQSPKYLFRKEGQNVTLSCEQNLNHDAMYWYRQDPGQGLRLIYYSQIVNDFQKGDIAEGYSVSREKKESFPLTVTSAQKNPTAFYLCASSIKGARETQYFGPGTRLLVL.

The rearrangement uses TRBV16 and TRBJ1-1, with D unclear. The V gene lost 6 bases and the J gene lost 3 bases, with 17 bases spanning the gap. Germline V lookup: CDR1 KGHSY, CDR2 FQNENV. This CDR3 is built from 15 residues. The chain's CDR3 is CASSRGLGRDTEAFF. DNA of the CDR3: TGTGCCAGCAGTCGCGGACTTGGTCGGGACACTGAAGCTTTCTTT.

The table lists this clone with a count of one. The chain is built from TRBV5-4 and TRBJ2-7, with no clear D. CDR1 and CDR2 (germline): SGHNT, YYREEE (reference sequence). The CDR3 runs to 12 residues. V gave up 0 bases and J gave up 7 bases, with 8 bases separating them. CDR3 coding DNA: TGTGCCAGCAGCTTGGGCCTGGAGGAGCAGTACTTC. This codes for CASSLGLEEQYF.

CDR3 nucleotides: TGTGCCAGCCGCGACCAGGGGGCTGGTGGCTACACCTTC. Its translation is CASRDQGAGGYTF. The gene calls are TRBV2 and TRBJ1-2; TRBD1 matches 8 bases. The V and J ends lost 8 bases and 7 bases, in that order; junction bases with no gene match: 9. CDR3 size: 13 residues. Germline V gene data show CDR1 as SNHLY and CDR2 as FYNNEI.

This sequence joins TRBV5-5 and TRBJ2-7, with 10 bases identical to TRBD1. With 2 bases clipped from V and 4 bases from J, the junction kept 3 bases outside the gene matches. The CDR3 extends over 14 amino acids. Germline CDR1 is SGHKS and CDR2 is YYEKEE (reference sequence). DNA of the CDR3: TGTGCCAGCAGCTTTCCGGGACAGGGGTACGAGCAGTACTTC. Protein product: CASSFPGQGYEQYF.

V usage is TRBV7-9 and J usage is TRBJ1-5; 7 nucleotides agree with TRBD1. V shed 5 bases and J 4 bases; nucleotides not matched to a gene: 8. The CDR3 covers 15 residues. The germline gives CDR1 SEHNR, CDR2 FQNEAQ (reference sequence). The CDR3 nucleotides are TGTGCCAGCAGCCTTACGACAGGGTTGAATCAGCCCCAGCATTTT. It translates to CASSLTTGLNQPQHF.

The chain uses TRBV18 and TRBJ2-3, with 8 bases matching TRBD1. The ends lost 0 bases at V and 1 base at J; junction bases unmatched: 6. Germline lookup yields CDR1 KGHSH and CDR2 LQKENI. The CDR3 runs to 17 residues. CDR3 DNA sequence: TGTGCCAGCTCACCACCTCTAGGACAGGGACGCACAGATACGCAGTATTTT. It yields the protein CASSPPLGQGRTDTQYF.

This clone has a handful of counts. The chain carries TRBV28 and TRBJ2-6; D is undetermined. This CDR3 comprises 13 residues. Trimming left V 7 bases short and J 1 base short, with 5 bases between. Germline CDR1 and CDR2: MDHEN and SYDVKM. CDR3 amino acids: CASTLSGANVLTF. CDR3 sequence (DNA): TGTGCCAGCACCCTATCTGGGGCCAACGTCCTGACTTTC.

The CDR3 nucleotides are TGTGCCAGCAGCATCCGCGATAGCACTGAAGCTTTCTTT. Protein sequence: CASSIRDSTEAFF. The chain has TRBV5-4 and TRBJ1-1; no clear D. Germline V CDR1 and CDR2: SGHNT, YYREEE (reference sequence). CDR3 size: 13 residues. Trimming took 4 bases from V and 4 from J, leaving 11 bases between them.

The CDR3 loop reads CASSELEGLALIGTDTQYF. The DNA for the CDR3 is TGTGCCAGCAGTGAATTAGAGGGACTAGCTCTTATAGGCACAGATACGCAGTATTTT. This chain connects TRBV6-1 to TRBJ2-3, with 9 bases fitting TRBD2. CDR1 and CDR2 (germline): MNHNS, SASEGT. The CDR3 runs 19 residues. V shed 2 bases, J shed 1 base, and the junction held 13 bases outside the gene matches.